This T cell receptor (beta chain) was recorded in a study of tumor and adjacent non-tumor tissue in lung cancer. Study at large: Each sample yielded millions of productive TCRbeta reads on average.

For this clonotype: A much larger clone differs by one base, so this may be a read error.

The CDR3 is made up of 12 amino acids. The germline gives CDR1 ENHRY, CDR2 SYGVKD. The library came from three nested PCR rounds adapted from ARM-PCR protocols. TCRdb recomputed calls from the multiplex PCR reads with MiXCR, one row per CDR3 protein. The table records around 74,000 distinct CDR3 sequences, about two thirds of them present only once. The template was RNA from unsorted bulk tissue. This non-tumor lung sample came from over 3 cm beyond the tumor edge. Donors were chemotherapy-naive, newly diagnosed lung cancer surgical patients in China, August–November 2014. The receptor was derived from a woman between 50 and 59 years old with non-small cell lung cancer. The chain joins TRBV10-3 to TRBJ2-7, with D unresolved. Input material: distant non-tumor lung tissue. As DNA, the CDR3 is TGTGCCATCAGTGAAGAGGAATACGGGCAGTACTTC. Translated, it gives CAISEEEYGQYF.